These 17 T cell receptor beta chains came from one sample sequenced in a study of T-cell memory formation after mild COVID-19. Via MiXCR, TCRdb re-called the 5' RACE reads, giving one row per CDR3 protein. Of about 180,000 distinct CDR3 sequences in the sample, roughly 18% were seen once. The sequenced sample consisted of PBMCs or a T cell subset sorted from them (not recorded which). All receptors derive from a man younger than 35 who had mild COVID-19 (a few samples of this study predate the infection). Cell type and time point are not known.

This clonotype was counted a few times. The V and J genes are TRBV3-1 and TRBJ1-1, with unresolved D. V dropped 0 bases and J dropped 8 bases, with 10 bases sitting between them. The CDR3 is made up of 13 amino acids. The germline V gene has CDR1 LGHDT and CDR2 YNNKEL (reference sequence). CDR3 sequence: CASSQEGGSEAFF. In DNA, the CDR3 is TGTGCCAGCAGCCAAGAGGGAGGGAGCGAAGCTTTCTTT.

Only a few counts were recorded for this clonotype. The chain joins TRBV11-2 to TRBJ1-4; no clear D gene. The CDR3 extends over 14 amino acids. Trimming cost V 3 bases and J 10 bases, with 15 bases left between them. Looked up from germline, CDR1 is SGHAT and CDR2 is FQNNGV. The CDR3 is CASSLGRAMGKLFF. Written as DNA, the CDR3 is TGTGCCAGCAGCTTGGGTAGGGCTATGGGAAAACTGTTTTTT.

The chain uses TRBV7-6 and TRBJ2-3; 10 nucleotides agree with TRBD1. CDR1 is SGHVS, CDR2 FNYEAQ, per germline. With V trimmed by 5 bases and J by 3 bases, 8 bases remained unmatched. The CDR3 runs to 16 residues. CDR3 amino acids: CASSPPGQGYTDTQYF. The CDR3 coding sequence is TGTGCCAGCAGCCCTCCGGGACAGGGGTATACAGATACGCAGTATTTT.

The table lists this clonotype with a few counts. The chain couples TRBV5-1 to TRBJ2-5; D possibly corresponds to TRBD2 (5 bases). Germline values: CDR1 SGHRS, CDR2 YFSETQ. Trimming shortened V by 4 bases and J by 5 bases, and 9 bases separated the two germline ends. The CDR3 length is 12 residues. The DNA of the CDR3 is TGCGCCAGCAGCGCGGAGGTGGAGACCCAGTACTTC. This encodes CASSAEVETQYF.

This clonotype was observed many times. The rearrangement links TRBV10-3 to TRBJ2-7; 14 bases agree with TRBD2. The CDR3 sequence is 14 residues long. V lost 6 bases and J lost 4; bases outside the gene matches: 2. Germline lookup yields CDR1 ENHRY and CDR2 SYGVKD. CDR3 bases: TGTGCCATCAGGACTAGCGGGGGGGTATACGAGCAGTACTTC. Translating gives CAIRTSGGVYEQYF.

This clonotype appeared a few times. DNA for the CDR3: TGTGCCAGCAGCCCGACAGGGCCCTACGAGCAGTACTTC. Translated, it gives CASSPTGPYEQYF. The chain has TRBV5-5 and TRBJ2-7; 7 nucleotides align to TRBD1. The CDR3 is 13 amino acids. Germline V CDR1 and CDR2: SGHKS, YYEKEE (reference sequence). V shed 4 bases, J shed 2 bases, and the junction held 3 bases outside the gene matches.

The chain employs TRBV12-3 or TRBV12-4 and TRBJ2-3, with D maybe TRBD1 (6 bases). With 4 bases removed from V and 0 bases from J, the gap between germline ends came to 14 bases. This CDR3 is 16 amino acids long. The DNA of the CDR3 is TGTGCCAGCAGTTCGACTCGAACAGGGAGCACAGATACGCAGTATTTT. Its translation: CASSSTRTGSTDTQYF.

This chain connects TRBV5-1 to TRBJ2-7; TRBD1 is a possible D gene (9 bases). There are 17 residues in the CDR3. Germline assignment: CDR1 SGHRS and CDR2 YFSETQ. V lost 4 bases and J 3 bases, leaving 23 bases between the germline ends. The CDR3: CASSPGGTGSFGYEQYF. The CDR3 DNA reads as TGCGCCAGCAGCCCGGGGGGGACAGGGAGCTTCGGCTACGAGCAGTACTTC.

This clonotype was observed a handful of times. The chain links TRBV19 to TRBJ2-3, with no clear D. Germline V gives CDR1 LNHDA, CDR2 SQIVND (reference sequence). The CDR3 runs to 13 residues. Trimming removed 6 bases from V and 2 bases from J, with 9 bases in between. The CDR3 DNA reads as TGTGCCAGTAGAGTTACAACCACAGATACGCAGTATTTT. This codes for CASRVTTTDTQYF.

The chain carries TRBV14 and TRBJ2-1, with a weak D call TRBD2 (7 bases). Looked up from germline, CDR1 is SGHDN and CDR2 is FVKESK. This CDR3 spans 15 amino acids. Trimming removed 4 bases from V and 8 bases from J, with 18 bases in between. CDR3 DNA sequence: TGTGCCAGCAGCCCTTGGAGGGGGGGCCTCGATGAGCAGTTCTTC. Translation gives CASSPWRGGLDEQFF.

This clonotype was found a few times. The chain uses TRBV7-2 and TRBJ1-1; D is ambiguous. Looked up from germline, CDR1 is SGHTA and CDR2 is FQGNSA. The CDR3 totals 13 residues. Deletions cut 2 bases from V and 1 base from J, with 5 bases between. CDR3 bases: TGTGCCAGCAGCTTAAACAGGAACACTGAAGCTTTCTTT. Protein: CASSLNRNTEAFF. Together with reference TRBV7-2 and TRBJ1-1, the CDR3 gives the full variable domain: GAGVSQSPSNKVTEKGKDVELRCDPISGHTALYWYRQSLGQGLEFLIYFQGNSAPDKSGLPSDRFSAERTGGSVSTLTIQRTQQEDSAVYLCASSLNRNTEAFFGQGTRLTVV.

This clonotype showed up just a few times. The rearrangement joins TRBV5-1 to TRBJ1-1; perhaps TRBD1 as D (6 bases). This CDR3 region has 17 residues. Trimming removed 3 bases from V and 3 bases from J, with 21 bases in between. Germline V CDR1 and CDR2: SGHRS, YFSETQ. The CDR3 here is CASSSTGNGVRDTEAFF. DNA for the CDR3: TGCGCCAGCAGCTCGACAGGAAACGGGGTAAGGGACACTGAAGCTTTCTTT.

This chain links TRBV3-2 with TRBJ1-5. TRBV3-2 is a listed pseudogene. The CDR3 covers 17 residues. CDR3 coding DNA: TGTGCCAGCAGCCAAGTAAATAGCGGTATTGTATATCAGCCCCAGCATTTT. Residues: CASSQVNSGIVYQPQHF.

This clonotype was observed a handful of times. The V call is TRBV2, the J call TRBJ1-3; TRBD1 aligns across 8 bases. V lost 0 bases, J lost 0 bases, and 7 bases stayed unmatched. CDR1 and CDR2 (germline): SNHLY, FYNNEI. The CDR3 covers 18 residues. The CDR3 DNA reads as TGTGCCAGCAGTGAAGCGCTTCGGGGACAGGACTCTGGAAACACCATATATTTT. It codes for CASSEALRGQDSGNTIYF.

This clonotype occurred a few times. V and J are TRBV18 and TRBJ2-7, with 7 bases fitting TRBD1. V shed 2 bases, J shed 3 bases, and the junction held 7 bases outside the gene matches. The germline V gene encodes CDR1 KGHSH and CDR2 LQKENI. The CDR3 has 15 amino acids. The CDR3, as DNA: TGTGCCAGCTCACCAGAAGGGACAGTTTTCTACGAGCAGTACGTC. Protein: CASSPEGTVFYEQYV.

This chain connects TRBV18 to TRBJ2-7, with 9 bases aligning to TRBD1. The germline V gene encodes CDR1 KGHSH and CDR2 LQKENI. V was clipped by 3 bases and J by 0 bases; unmatched bases: 6. CDR3 size: 16 residues. The chain's CDR3 is CASSPQTTGGSYEQYF. The DNA for the CDR3 is TGTGCCAGCTCACCGCAGACGACAGGGGGCTCCTACGAGCAGTACTTC. The full variable domain, completed using reference TRBV18 and TRBJ2-7, is NAGVMQNPRHLVRRRGQEARLRCSPMKGHSHVYWYRQLPEEGLKFMVYLQKENIIDESGMPKERFSAEFPKEGPSILRIQQVVRGDSAAYFCASSPQTTGGSYEQYFGPGTRLTVT.

This clonotype was counted many times. The chain uses TRBV7-8 and TRBJ2-1, with D unresolved. Germline assignment: CDR1 SGHVS and CDR2 FQNEAQ. Between the trimmed V and J ends, which lost 3 bases and 0 bases, there was a span of 9 bases. The CDR3 runs to 15 residues. The CDR3 loop is CASSLGQASYNEQFF. The CDR3 DNA reads TGTGCCAGCAGCTTGGGTCAGGCCTCCTACAATGAGCAGTTCTTC.